These 14 T cell receptor beta chains came from one sample sequenced in a study of tumor and adjacent non-tumor tissue in lung cancer. This sample's RNA came from whole unsorted tissue. Distant lung tissue was collected more than 3 cm away from the tumor edge. TCRbeta libraries were built with three rounds of nested PCR, modified from ARM-PCR. TCRdb used MiXCR to reprocess the multiplex PCR reads, holding one entry per CDR3 protein. This table has about 50,000 distinct CDR3 sequences, 74% appearing once. The source material was distant non-tumor lung tissue. The origin of the receptors is a woman aged 55-69 years with non-small cell lung cancer.

On this clonotype itself: The CDR3 does not close with the conserved phenylalanine or tryptophan, likely indicating a read error. V and J are TRBV6-2 or TRBV6-3 and TRBJ1-1; no clear D gene. CDR1 is MNHEY and CDR2 is SVGEGT in the germline V gene. This CDR3 contains 16 residues. The CDR3 bases are TGTGCCAGTAGTTCTAACCCTCTCTGGGAAGTCACTGAAGCTTTCCTT. Translated: CASSSNPLWEVTEAFL.

In the case of this clonotype: The junction departs from germline at one end; a sequencing error may be responsible. The rearrangement uses TRBV6-5 and TRBJ2-7; maybe TRBD1 (6 bases). Per germline, CDR1 MNHEY and CDR2 SVGAGI. CDR3 size: 15 residues. This chain's CDR3 is CASSYFRQAAGEQYF. The CDR3, as DNA: TGTGCTAGCAGTTACTTCCGACAGGCCGCCGGCGAGCAGTACTTC.

This chain joins TRBV29-1 and TRBJ2-3; TRBD1 matches at 7 bases. This CDR3 comprises 14 residues. Germline values: CDR1 SQVTM, CDR2 ANQGSEA. CDR3 amino acids: CSVAGTAPACTQYF. The CDR3 region has the DNA TGCAGTGTGGCCGGGACAGCCCCCGCATGTACGCAGTATTTT.

The chain joins TRBV6-2 or TRBV6-3 to TRBJ1-3; D not resolved. V lost 2 bases and J lost 7, with 15 bases in between. The CDR3 contains 15 residues. Looked up from germline, CDR1 is MNHEY and CDR2 is SVGEGT. The CDR3, as DNA: TGTGCCAGCAGTTACAATGCAAGGAACTGGAACACCATATATTTT. Its translation is CASSYNARNWNTIYF.

This clonotype is medium-sized (0.01 to 0.1%) within its sample. This chain's CDR3 is CASSRGVADEQFF. DNA for the CDR3: TGTGCCAGCAGTAGGGGAGTCGCGGATGAGCAGTTCTTC. The V and J genes are TRBV11-3 and TRBJ2-1; either TRBD1 or TRBD2 may supply D (5 bases each). The V gene's germline CDR1 is SGHNT and CDR2 YENEEA. V lost 6 bases and J lost 8, with 14 bases in between. The CDR3 sequence is 13 residues long.

This clonotype has at least ten counts. V and J are TRBV12-3 or TRBV12-4 and TRBJ1-1; tentatively, D is TRBD1 (6 bases). With 7 bases removed from V and 4 bases from J, the gap between germline ends came to 13 bases. The CDR3 extends over 13 amino acids. This CDR3 is CASTRGGPTEAFF. In DNA form, the CDR3 reads TGTGCCAGCACCAGAGGGGGGCCCACTGAAGCTTTCTTT.

As regards this clonotype: Because it lacks the conserved phenylalanine or tryptophan at the end, this CDR3 is likely a read error. The V call is TRBV4-1, the J call TRBJ2-1; TRBD2 matches 12 bases. Germline V gene sequence: CDR1 MGHRA, CDR2 YSYEKL. The CDR3 sequence is 16 residues long. Here the CDR3 DNA reads TGCACCAGCAGCCGCCCAGCTAGCGGGGGGGCCAATGAGCAGTTCTTA. Translation gives CTSSRPASGGANEQFL.

This clonotype occurred a few times. The germline gene is not matched at one end of the junction; a read error may be the cause. The V and J genes are TRBV6-2 or TRBV6-3 and TRBJ2-1; 8 positions agree with TRBD2. The CDR3 is 13 residues long. In germline, CDR1 is MNHEY, CDR2 SVGEGT. CDR3 amino acids: CTSRAGGVNEQFF. The CDR3 region has the DNA TGTACCAGCAGGGCGGGAGGAGTAAATGAGCAGTTCTTC.

Concerning this clonotype: This could be a read error, since a much larger clone is one nucleotide away. This chain joins TRBV28 and TRBJ1-5; TRBD1 aligns across 7 bases. V lost 7 bases to trimming and J lost 5 bases; unmatched junction nucleotides: 8. Germline V CDR1 and CDR2: MDHEN, SYDVKM. This CDR3 contains 14 residues. The DNA for the CDR3 is TGTGCCAGCAATCCTCCGACAGGGTATCAGCCCCAGCATTTT. It translates to CASNPPTGYQPQHF.

Note on this clonotype: A read error is possible here, since a much larger clone lies one base away. The genes are TRBV7-9 and TRBJ2-3; 13 positions match TRBD2. CDR1 is SEHNR, CDR2 FQNEAQ, per germline (reference sequence). CDR3 size: 18 residues. In DNA, the CDR3 is TGTGTCAGCAGCCAAACTAGCGGGGGGGCGAGGAGCACAGATACGCAGTATTTT. Protein product: CVSSQTSGGARSTDTQYF.

About this clonotype itself: Just one base apart from a much larger clone, this may be a read error. The chain combines TRBV7-8 with TRBJ2-3; D unresolved. The CDR3 totals 16 residues. Germline V gene sequence: CDR1 SGHVS, CDR2 FQNEAQ. V was clipped by 5 bases and J by 0 bases, with 15 bases between them. Here the CDR3 DNA reads TGTGCCAGCAGCCGTAGGAGAACAACTAGCACAGATACGCAGTATTTT. This gives the protein CASSRRRTTSTDTQYF.

With regard to this clonotype: At one of its ends the junction is not consistent with the germline gene, which may arise from a read error. The chain recombines TRBV28 with TRBJ2-1, with D perhaps TRBD1 or TRBD2 (5 bases each). Germline V gene lookup returns CDR1 MDHEN and CDR2 SYDVKM. The CDR3 runs to 14 residues. This chain's CDR3 is CASYGTASYHEQFF. As DNA, the CDR3 is TGTGCCAGCTACGGGACGGCGTCCTACCATGAGCAGTTCTTC. Based on the CDR3 plus reference TRBV28 and TRBJ2-1, the full variable domain is DVKVTQSSRYLVKRTGEKVFLECVQDMDHENMFWYRQDPGLGLRLIYFSYDVKMKEKGDIPEGYSVSREKKERFSLILESASTNQTSMYLCASYGTASYHEQFFGPGTRLTVL.

On this clonotype itself: Its ends do not fully match the called genes, so a read error is possible. The V and J genes are TRBV12-3 or TRBV12-4 and TRBJ1-1, with D unresolved. There are 14 residues in the CDR3. This chain's CDR3 is CASSFGDTNAEAFF. CDR3 DNA: TGTGCCAGCAGTTTTGGGGATACGAACGCTGAAGCTTTCTTT.

Points on this clonotype: The conserved phenylalanine or tryptophan is not found at the CDR3 terminus, so this likely reflects a read error. It is unclear where the CDR3 begins or ends on the DNA, so no DNA is shown, and the CDR3 is as TCRdb lists it. The V gene is TRBV14, the J gene TRBJ1-1; TRBD1 was called by the table and not checked on the DNA. Termini included, the CDR3 measures 12 amino acids. Germline V gene data show CDR1 as SGHDN and CDR2 as FVKESK. CDR3 amino acids: CASSRDRVETFI.